This T cell receptor beta chain appears in the sequencing data of a study of lymphopenia after photon versus proton radiotherapy. General study results and limits: In patients who died, overall survival fell as post-nadir TCR diversity dropped more. Proton therapy kept repertoires fairly stable, unlike photons, which gained effector/memory cells.

Germline values: CDR1 SQVTM, CDR2 ANQGSEA. The CDR3 covers 14 residues. Trimming took 6 bases from V and 5 from J, leaving 19 bases between them. Data came from immunoSEQ multiplex PCR; TCRdb stores just in-frame clones and leaves some out. Here the sample spans about 4,500 clones, around 70% being singletons. About this clone itself: The antigen remains undetermined.

The clonotype originates from an elderly man with esophageal cancer. The starting material was peripheral blood, obtained from a patient treated with proton-based radiotherapy. This chain uses TRBV29-1 with TRBJ1-1; D unclear. The CDR3 DNA is TGCAGCGTAGATCCCCACGCCGGGAGAACTGAAGCTTTCTTT. Its translation is CSVDPHAGRTEAFF.